Below, 13 T cell receptor beta chains from the same sample are listed, as sequenced in a study of identifying expanded T cells in peripheral blood (dated by TCRdb to about 2019). Libraries were made using the immunoSEQ multiplex PCR assay. TCRdb mirrors the immuneACCESS table, restricted to in-frame sequences. Some clones are absent from its copies; in checked studies, under half trace to an unresolved V gene, and the reason for the others is unknown. The sample contains around 75,000 clones, roughly 90% of them found a single time. The ten biggest clones cover under 3.5% of the sample. The material sequenced was blood. The receptors shown here come from a person aged 18 to 70 in good health.

This rearrangement joins TRBV28 to TRBJ1-4; 7 bases map to TRBD1. With V trimmed by 4 bases and J by 7 bases, 9 bases remained unmatched. The CDR3 runs to 15 residues. CDR1 MDHEN and CDR2 SYDVKM come from the germline V gene. The CDR3 loop reads CASSSTGDRGEKLFF. The DNA of the CDR3 is TGTGCCAGCAGTTCAACAGGGGATAGAGGTGAAAAACTGTTTTTT.

CDR3 coding DNA: TGTGCCAGCAGCCAAGATTGGCCCAGCCCCACAGATACGCAGTATTTT. Translated, it gives CASSQDWPSPTDTQYF. J is TRBJ2-3 and V is TRBV4-2; D is ambiguous. CDR3 length: 16 residues. CDR1 and CDR2 (germline): LGHNA, YNFKEQ. Trimming removed 0 bases from V and 2 bases from J, with 12 bases in between.

The chain is built from TRBV19 and TRBJ2-2; D unresolved. The germline V and J ends were trimmed by 2 bases and 0 bases, with 4 bases remaining between them. Per germline, CDR1 LNHDA and CDR2 SQIVND (reference sequence). The CDR3 runs 14 residues. This chain's CDR3 is CASSIRTNTGELFF. CDR3 in DNA: TGTGCCAGTAGTATAAGGACGAACACCGGGGAGCTGTTTTTT.

The chain couples TRBV15 to TRBJ2-1; 13 bases match TRBD2. Looked up from germline, CDR1 is LNHNV and CDR2 is YYDKDF (reference sequence). The CDR3 totals 17 residues. Trimming cost V 0 bases and J 8 bases; bases outside gene matches: 7. In DNA form, the CDR3 reads TGTGCCACCAGCAGAGATAAAGACACTAGCGGGAGGGATGAGCAGTTCTTC. Encoded protein: CATSRDKDTSGRDEQFF.

The rearrangement uses TRBV9 and TRBJ1-5; D is ambiguous. Trimming took off 3 bases at V and 3 bases at J, with 16 bases between the two ends. CDR3 length: 16 residues. Germline values: CDR1 SGDLS, CDR2 YYNGEE. The CDR3 region has the DNA TGTGCCAGCAGCGAGGGCGGCATGGGGATCAATCAGCCCCAGCATTTT. This sequence encodes CASSEGGMGINQPQHF.

The V call is TRBV7-8, the J call TRBJ2-7; unclear D gene. Germline-derived CDR1 and CDR2 are SGHVS and FQNEAQ. The CDR3 loop spans 15 amino acids. The V gene lost 0 bases and the J gene lost 0 bases, with 9 bases spanning the gap. CDR3: CASSLARHSSYEQYF. The CDR3 DNA is TGTGCCAGCAGCTTAGCGAGGCACAGCTCCTACGAGCAGTACTTC.

This sequence joins TRBV10-1 and TRBJ1-1; D unclear. There are 13 residues in the CDR3. Germline V gives CDR1 WNHNN, CDR2 SYGVQD (reference sequence). The ends were cut back, 7 bases at V and 2 bases at J, with 11 bases in the middle. The CDR3 loop is CASTENLNTEAFF. The CDR3 DNA sequence: TGCGCCAGCACCGAAAACCTTAACACTGAAGCTTTCTTT.

This chain links TRBV7-7 with TRBJ2-5; D unresolved. The CDR3 has 12 residues. The ends were cut back, 1 base at V and 5 bases at J, with 5 bases in the middle. Germline values: CDR1 SSHAT, CDR2 FNYEAQ (reference sequence). CDR3 sequence reads: CASSLVGETQYF. As DNA, the CDR3 is TGTGCCAGCAGCTTAGTGGGGGAGACCCAGTACTTC.

This clone occurred once. V and J are TRBV7-9 and TRBJ2-7; D might be TRBD1 (5 bases). Trimming shortened V by 5 bases and J by 0 bases, and 17 bases separated the two germline ends. This CDR3 is built from 16 residues. Germline V gene data show CDR1 as SEHNR and CDR2 as FQNEAQ (reference sequence). CDR3 bases: TGTGCCAGCAGCCCGCCTGACAGTTCAGCCTCCTACGAGCAGTACTTC. Amino acid sequence: CASSPPDSSASYEQYF.

This clone was observed a few times. This sequence joins TRBV6-6 and TRBJ1-3; no clear D gene. Trimming pared 8 bases from V and 0 bases from J, leaving 5 bases between. Looked up from germline, CDR1 is MNHNY and CDR2 is SVGAGI (reference sequence). The CDR3 contains 12 residues. The CDR3 DNA follows: TGTGCCAGCGGAGGCTCTGGAAACACCATATATTTT. As protein: CASGGSGNTIYF.

The chain joins TRBV7-2 to TRBJ2-1; possibly TRBD2 for D (5 bases). Germline assignment: CDR1 SGHTA and CDR2 FQGNSA. The V gene lost 2 bases and the J gene lost 5 bases, with 19 bases spanning the gap. This CDR3 has 17 residues. CDR3 bases: TGTGCCAGCAGCTTAAAGGCCGGGATTTTATCTCACAATGAGCAGTTCTTC. Protein sequence: CASSLKAGILSHNEQFF.

This chain uses TRBV19 with TRBJ2-7, with a tentative D call TRBD1 (6 bases). V was cut by 8 bases and J by 3 bases, with 17 bases left in between. The CDR3 has 14 amino acids. The germline V gene encodes CDR1 LNHDA and CDR2 SQIVND (reference sequence). This chain's CDR3 is CASAPTGKGYEQYF. Here the CDR3 DNA reads TGTGCCAGTGCCCCGACAGGCAAAGGCTACGAGCAGTACTTC.

This chain uses TRBV11-2 with TRBJ1-2; no clear D gene. The CDR3 runs 13 residues. Between the trimmed V and J ends, which lost 1 base and 8 bases, there was a span of 11 bases. CDR1 SGHAT and CDR2 FQNNGV come from the germline V gene. The CDR3 loop is CASSLGSMVGYTF. CDR3 bases: TGTGCCAGCAGCTTAGGATCAATGGTAGGCTACACCTTC. Using reference TRBV11-2 and TRBJ1-2 for the parts outside the CDR3, the full variable domain is EAGVAQSPRYKIIEKRQSVAFWCNPISGHATLYWYQQILGQGPKLLIQFQNNGVVDDSQLPKDRFSAERLKGVDSTLKIQPAKLEDSAVYLCASSLGSMVGYTFGSGTRLTVV.